This TCR beta chain was identified in a study of control samples from healthy donors and cancer patients. Profiled with immunoSEQ multiplex PCR; TCRdb holds only in-frame clones, not every one. The sample yields roughly 83,000 clones, 82% seen once. The germline gives CDR1 LNHDA, CDR2 SQIVND (reference sequence). The germline V and J ends were trimmed by 6 bases and 4 bases, with 9 bases remaining between them. The CDR3 is 12 amino acids. V is TRBV19 and J is TRBJ2-5, with D possibly being TRBD1 (5 bases). Sequencing was performed on blood. This clonotype was sampled from a woman between 55 and 75 years old in good health. This CDR3 is CASRGLGETQYF. In DNA form, the CDR3 reads TGTGCCAGTAGGGGGCTTGGAGAGACCCAGTACTTC. The full variable domain, in which reference TRBV19 and TRBJ2-5 provide the parts outside the CDR3, is DGGITQSPKYLFRKEGQNVTLSCEQNLNHDAMYWYRQDPGQGLRLIYYSQIVNDFQKGDIAEGYSVSREKKESFPLTVTSAQKNPTAFYLCASRGLGETQYFGPGTRLLVL.